The 18 T cell receptor beta chains in this list originate from one sample, sequenced in a study of human T cells and chemical hapten exposure. Using its own MiXCR run on the RACE reads, TCRdb lists one record per CDR3 protein. The table lists roughly 50,000 distinct CDR3 sequences, roughly 9.6% of them singletons, with 1.8% in the top ten. Time point given: patch test 1, 2 weeks after DPC sensitization. Documented treatment: therapeutic diphenylcyclopropenone sensitization with weekly scalp DPC. Sequencing started from total RNA isolated from unfractionated whole blood. Here the sequenced sample was whole blood, taken in connection with sensitization to the hapten diphenylcyclopropenone (DPC). These receptors came from a woman between 40 and 50 years old with alopecia areata. Some clones in this sample may be carry-over from other donors' samples.

This clonotype was seen a handful of times. This sequence joins TRBV28 and TRBJ2-4; the D gene is possibly TRBD2 (5 bases). The CDR3 length is 17 residues. Looked up from germline, CDR1 is MDHEN and CDR2 is SYDVKM. V was clipped by 5 bases and J by 1 base, with 18 bases between them. The CDR3 loop is CASSPILEGRAKNIQYF. The CDR3 nucleotides read TGTGCCAGCAGTCCCATCCTTGAGGGCAGGGCCAAAAACATTCAGTACTTC.

This clonotype was counted many times. The chain employs TRBV30 and TRBJ1-6; D remains ambiguous. Trimming stripped 4 bases from V and 8 bases from J, with 15 bases between. CDR1 and CDR2 (germline): GTSNPN, SVGIG (reference sequence). This CDR3 is built from 14 residues. CDR3 protein: CAWNAGRTYSPLHF. The CDR3 DNA follows: TGTGCCTGGAATGCTGGCAGAACTTATTCACCCCTCCACTTT.

This clonotype was observed at least ten times. The V and J genes are TRBV19 and TRBJ2-7; D may be TRBD1 (5 bases). The CDR3 is 14 residues long. V gave up 3 bases and J gave up 2 bases, with 11 bases separating them. The germline gives CDR1 LNHDA, CDR2 SQIVND (reference sequence). CDR3 coding DNA: TGTGCCAGTAGTATCCGACAGATTCCCTACGAGCAGTACTTC. Amino acids: CASSIRQIPYEQYF.

This clonotype was observed many times. The chain combines TRBV10-2 with TRBJ1-1; D possibly corresponds to TRBD1 (5 bases). V was clipped by 2 bases and J by 1 base, with 5 bases between them. In germline, CDR1 is WSHSY, CDR2 SAAADI. The CDR3 consists of 13 residues. CDR3 sequence (DNA): TGCGCCAGCAGTGAGGGGGCGAACACTGAAGCTTTCTTT. It yields the protein CASSEGANTEAFF.

This chain joins TRBV19 and TRBJ1-5; D may be TRBD1 (6 bases). The CDR3 runs 15 residues. The V gene's germline CDR1 is LNHDA and CDR2 SQIVND (reference sequence). Trimming cost V 1 base and J 3 bases, with 10 bases left between them. CDR3 DNA sequence: TGTGCCAGTAGTATAGGGGGGGACATCAATCAGCCCCAGCATTTT. Translation gives CASSIGGDINQPQHF.

In its sample, this clonotype was seen a few times. The chain recombines TRBV20-1 with TRBJ2-5; D possibly uses TRBD1 or TRBD2 (5 bases each). The CDR3 spans 16 residues. V was clipped by 2 bases and J by 3 bases, with 19 bases between them. The germline CDR1 and CDR2 sequences are DFQATT and SNEGSKA (reference sequence). DNA of the CDR3: TGCAGTGCTAGACTCCCGTTCCGGGACCTAGAAGAGACCCAGTACTTC. This sequence encodes CSARLPFRDLEETQYF.

This clonotype was seen at least ten times. This rearrangement joins TRBV10-1 to TRBJ2-5, with no clear D. This CDR3 comprises 13 residues. Between the trimmed V and J ends, which lost 7 bases and 2 bases, there was a span of 11 bases. The germline V gene encodes CDR1 WNHNN and CDR2 SYGVQD (reference sequence). CDR3 in amino acids: CASKPPGQETQYF. The CDR3 DNA is TGCGCCAGCAAACCCCCAGGACAAGAGACCCAGTACTTC.

The chain joins TRBV25-1 to TRBJ1-2; D gene unclear. This CDR3 spans 13 amino acids. Trimming stripped 5 bases from V and 4 bases from J, with 11 bases between. Germline lookup yields CDR1 MGHDK and CDR2 SYGVNS. CDR3 sequence reads: CASSPPESYGYTF. Here the CDR3 DNA reads TGTGCCAGCAGTCCCCCGGAAAGCTATGGCTACACCTTC.

This clonotype has just a few counts. The chain joins TRBV29-1 to TRBJ1-4, with a weak D call TRBD1 (5 bases). V lost 5 bases and J lost 6, with 13 bases in between. The germline CDR1 and CDR2 sequences are SQVTM and ANQGSEA. The CDR3 runs to 13 residues. The CDR3, as DNA: TGCAGCGTTTTCCGGGGGGGAGATGAAAAACTGTTTTTT. As protein: CSVFRGGDEKLFF.

This clonotype came up a few times. The chain employs TRBV20-1 and TRBJ2-1; 10 bases are shared with TRBD1. CDR3 size: 16 residues. Looked up from germline, CDR1 is DFQATT and CDR2 is SNEGSKA (reference sequence). Unmatched junction bases numbered 10, after V lost 3 bases and J lost 5 bases. Here the CDR3 DNA reads TGCAGTGCTAGGGCTCCGGGACAGGGGAACCACAATGAGCAGTTCTTC. It codes for CSARAPGQGNHNEQFF.

The chain is built from TRBV29-1 and TRBJ2-3, with a tentative D call TRBD2 (5 bases). This CDR3 has 13 amino acids. CDR1 is SQVTM, CDR2 ANQGSEA, per germline. CDR3 protein: CTASRGSTDTQYF. CDR3 DNA: TGCACCGCCTCTCGAGGGAGCACAGATACGCAGTATTTT.

The sample holds many counts of this clonotype. The J gene is TRBJ2-5, the V gene TRBV29-1; D gene unclear. With 5 bases removed from V and 0 bases from J, the gap between germline ends came to 7 bases. Germline CDR1 SQVTM, CDR2 ANQGSEA. CDR3 length: 12 residues. The CDR3 loop is CSVPVYQETQYF. The CDR3 DNA sequence: TGCAGCGTTCCAGTGTACCAAGAGACCCAGTACTTC.

Concerning this clonotype: The junction and the germline gene differ at one end; a read error may be behind it. The V and J genes are TRBV11-2 and TRBJ1-1; D remains unclear. Germline assignment: CDR1 SGHAT and CDR2 FQNNGV. The CDR3 totals 13 residues. CDR3: CANSQGRDTEAFF. The CDR3, as DNA: TGTGCCAACAGCCAAGGACGAGACACTGAAGCTTTCTTT.

J is TRBJ2-4 and V is TRBV10-1; 7 bases align to TRBD1. V lost 6 bases to trimming and J lost 0 bases; unmatched junction nucleotides: 5. This CDR3 region has 15 residues. Germline CDR1 and CDR2: WNHNN and SYGVQD (reference sequence). The CDR3 DNA follows: TGCGCCAGCAGCAGGGACAGCGAAGCCAAAAACATTCAGTACTTC. It encodes CASSRDSEAKNIQYF.

This clonotype appeared a few times. The V gene is TRBV21-1, the J gene TRBJ2-7; TRBD1, as called in the table, went unchecked against the DNA. TRBV21-1 is a pseudogene segment. The CDR3 length is 17 residues. CDR3 in amino acids: CASNPERRGTGRREQYF. The CDR3 DNA sequence: TGTGCCAGCAACCCCGAACGACGGGGAACAGGACGGCGCGAGCAGTACTTC.

V and J are TRBV7-9 and TRBJ1-1; no clear D gene. The CDR3 sequence is 13 residues long. The germline gives CDR1 SEHNR, CDR2 FQNEAQ (reference sequence). Trimming stripped 6 bases from V and 1 base from J, with 9 bases between. CDR3 sequence reads: CASSRTWNTEAFF. Here the CDR3 DNA reads TGTGCCAGCAGTCGAACATGGAACACTGAAGCTTTCTTT.

V and J are TRBV11-2 and TRBJ1-1; D ambiguous. CDR1 is SGHAT and CDR2 is FQNNGV in the germline V gene. Between the trimmed V and J ends, which lost 1 base and 1 base, there was a span of 4 bases. The length of the CDR3 is 13 residues. The CDR3 protein is CASSLGANTEAFF. The CDR3 DNA is TGTGCCAGCAGCTTAGGAGCGAACACTGAAGCTTTCTTT.

This clonotype was seen at least ten times. The J gene is TRBJ1-2, the V gene TRBV12-3 or TRBV12-4; 7 nucleotides line up with TRBD1. J was trimmed by 4 bases and V by 5 bases; bases with no gene match: 7. This CDR3 contains 14 residues. CDR3 bases: TGTGCCAGCAGTGTCGACAGGGTTGGCTATGGCTACACCTTC. Translating gives CASSVDRVGYGYTF.